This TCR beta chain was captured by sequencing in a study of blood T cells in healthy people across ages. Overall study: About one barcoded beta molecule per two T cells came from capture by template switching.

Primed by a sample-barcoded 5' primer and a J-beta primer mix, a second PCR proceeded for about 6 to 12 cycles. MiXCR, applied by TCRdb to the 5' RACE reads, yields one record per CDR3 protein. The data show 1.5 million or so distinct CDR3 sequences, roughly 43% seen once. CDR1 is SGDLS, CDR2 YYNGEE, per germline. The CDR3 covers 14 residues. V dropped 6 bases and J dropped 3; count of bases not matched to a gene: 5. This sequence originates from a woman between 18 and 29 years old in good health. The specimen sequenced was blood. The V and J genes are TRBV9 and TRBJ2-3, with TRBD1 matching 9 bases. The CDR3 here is CASNLGQGTDTQYF. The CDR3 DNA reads TGTGCCAGCAATTTGGGACAGGGAACAGATACGCAGTATTTT.